The clone carrying this T cell receptor (beta chain) is medium-sized. What it binds is unknown. The data derive from a study of T cells after posttransplantation cyclophosphamide. Study observations and caveats: Skin or GI-infiltrating T cells shared few TRB sequences with blood.

The ends lost 2 bases at V and 0 bases at J; junction bases unmatched: 6. CDR1 is LNHDA and CDR2 is SQIVND in the germline V gene (reference sequence). The length of the CDR3 is 17 residues. Assay used: immunoSEQ multiplex PCR; TCRdb lists only in-frame clones, some missing. The data list some 7,500 clones, none observed once; around 5.1% falls to the top ten. Cyclophosphamide on days +3 and +4 followed busulfan-fludarabine conditioning and a marrow graft. The TCR originated in a male patient younger than 35 who received an allogeneic stem cell transplant from an unrelated donor, was CMV-positive, and had acute and chronic GVHD. Some T cells may originate from the graft donor. J is TRBJ1-4 and V is TRBV19, with 7 bases aligning to TRBD1. The input for sequencing was PBMCs, taken after allogeneic stem cell transplant with posttransplant cyclophosphamide. CDR3 nucleotide sequence: TGTGCCAGTAGTATATTCGGGACAGCTGCAACTAATGAAAAACTGTTTTTT. Protein sequence: CASSIFGTAATNEKLFF.